Sequencing of this T cell receptor (beta chain) was carried out in a study of cytomegalovirus exposure and HLA in healthy donors. Whole-study findings and limits: Presence/absence analyses assumed roughly uniform sequencing depth across donors, which may not hold. In vitro experiments confirmed that a few CMV-associated chains were specific for CMV antigens.

The germline CDR1 and CDR2 sequences are GTSNPN and SVGIG (reference sequence). The CDR3 has 11 residues. Trimming left V 3 bases short and J 2 bases short, with 5 bases between. Though probably carrying unrecorded immune exposures, donors were nominally healthy at sampling. This clone was counted once. Antigen specificity is unknown. The PCR made use of 60 Vbeta and 13 Jbeta primers. The assay was immunoSEQ multiplex PCR, and TCRdb's table has in-frame clones only and misses some. The sample includes 120,000 or so clones, approximately 71% of them seen just once. The chain combines TRBV30 with TRBJ2-7; D is ambiguous. The sample consisted of PBMCs. The sequence was obtained from a woman aged 50 to 60 in good health and CMV-seronegative. The DNA for the CDR3 is TGTGCCTGGAGCCTTGCCTACGAGCAGTACTTC. Its protein product is CAWSLAYEQYF.